What follows is one T cell receptor (beta chain) and its context. This clonotype has at least ten counts. Its antigen is currently not known. Qualities for individual bases were not recorded, and no much larger clone is one base off. As encoded in the germline V gene, CDR1 is MNHEY while CDR2 is SVGEGT. V and J are truncated by 3 bases and 4 bases respectively, leaving an intervening sequence of 16 bases. Inclusive of the bounding cysteine and phenylalanine, the CDR3 is 16 residues long. Only CDR3 DNA remains: 48 bases, in frame from the first base. Ficoll-Paque density gradient centrifugation was used to isolate PBMCs. This record belongs to a study of T-cell memory formation after mild COVID-19 (dated by TCRdb to the early 2020s). Regarding the complete study: TCR sequence clusters from the two donors were found to be largely donor specific. Longitudinal TCRalpha and TCRbeta repertoire sequencing tracked T-cell clones expanding and contracting after mild COVID-19 in a couple of donors. The cohort comprised two young, previously healthy adult volunteers, one female and one male. Overall study results and their limits: The second-wave clones that peaked on day 37 were not confirmed to be SARS-CoV-2 specific. The detection of some responding clones in pre-infection memory suggests that pre-existing cross-reactive memory T cells joined the SARS-CoV-2 response. Clones contracting from day 15 to 85 had balanced CD4/CD8 phenotypes, while a second wave expanding from day 15 to 37 was biased towards CD4+. Contracting CD4+ clones turned up mainly in the CM and EM memory subsets, whereas EMRA was where CD8+ clones were enriched. The study included only a couple of mild cases, and larger cohorts that include severe cases with pre-infection samples were judged to be necessary.

The data were produced on an Illumina NovaSeq 6000. TCRalpha and TCRbeta cDNA libraries were built by 5'RACE with constant-segment primers, adding sample barcodes and unique molecular identifiers. Trizol reagent was used to extract RNA from every sample. Amplification of the libraries took two PCR steps, and the second step added a second sample barcode plus Illumina TruSeq adapters. Sequencing of the libraries was done on an Illumina NovaSeq, producing 2 x 150 bp paired-end reads. The original pipeline was this. Demultiplexing of reads and collapsing into UMI-guided consensus sequences were performed with migec v1.2.7. Using mixcr v2.1.11, UMI consensuses were aligned to TRA and TRB V and J templates and then assembled into clonotypes. Expanded or contracted clonotypes were those called significant by both edgeR and NoisET, with noise models trained on biological replicates. For edgeR calls, the cutoffs were a false discovery rate-adjusted p below 0.01 and a log2 fold-change threshold of 1. PCA with hierarchical clustering of max-normalized trajectories of the 1000 most abundant clonotypes was used as exploratory dynamics analysis. Separately sequenced CD4+ and CD8+ repertoires were used to assign a CD4 or CD8 phenotype to each responding clone. TCRdb took the public reads, trimmed them with fastp at Q25, ran MiXCR for clone calling and kept in-frame beta chains. Entries that share a CDR3 protein sequence are merged under the most common genes and DNA. The V and J calls and clone size come from TCRdb's table, not from the authors' own analysis. In this sample the table shows about 350,000 distinct CDR3 sequences, about an eighth of which occur a single time. Less than 25% of the sample lies in the top ten.

The sequence was collected from a man aged 18-30 years who had mild COVID-19 (a few samples of this study predate the infection). The sample titles of this study are shuffled in the database, so cell type and time point are left out; the donor was told from shared clones. What was sequenced was PBMCs or a T cell subset sorted from them (not recorded which). The V gene is TRBV6-2 or TRBV6-3 and the J gene is TRBJ2-1, with no confidently assigned D gene. The CDR3 region has the sequence CASSYRLPTIYNEQFF. The DNA reads TGTGCCAGCAGTTATCGGCTACCGACCATATACAATGAGCAGTTCTTC.